Below, one T cell receptor beta chain is given with its context. This entry belongs to a study of blood T cell repertoires in COVID-19. Libraries were prepared by immunoSEQ multiplex PCR; TCRdb keeps only in-frame clonotypes and omits some of them. The sample consists of 150,000 to 200,000 clones, 75% to 90% of them appearing once. This receptor was obtained from a human donor in a cohort sampled during active COVID-19. Sequences were obtained from peripheral blood.

CDR3 sequence reads: CAWTEGAAYGYTF. For the CDR3, the DNA is TGTGCCTGGACGGAGGGGGCGGCCTATGGCTACACCTTC. The chain recombines TRBV30 with TRBJ1-2; TRBD1 aligns across 7 bases. The CDR3 runs 13 residues. Germline loops: CDR1 GTSNPN, CDR2 SVGIG (reference sequence). J gave up 4 bases and V 4 bases, and 6 bases lay outside the gene matches.